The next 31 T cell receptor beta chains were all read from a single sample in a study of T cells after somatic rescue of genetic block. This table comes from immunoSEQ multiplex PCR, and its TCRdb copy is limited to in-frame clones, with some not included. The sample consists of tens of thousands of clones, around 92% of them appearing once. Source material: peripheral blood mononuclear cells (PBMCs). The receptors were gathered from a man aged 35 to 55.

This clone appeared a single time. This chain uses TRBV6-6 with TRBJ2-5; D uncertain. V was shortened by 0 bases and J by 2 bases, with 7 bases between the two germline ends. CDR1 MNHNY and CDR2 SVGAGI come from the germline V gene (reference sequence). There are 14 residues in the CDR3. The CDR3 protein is CASSYSYGQETQYF. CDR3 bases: TGTGCCAGCAGTTACTCATATGGACAAGAGACCCAGTACTTC.

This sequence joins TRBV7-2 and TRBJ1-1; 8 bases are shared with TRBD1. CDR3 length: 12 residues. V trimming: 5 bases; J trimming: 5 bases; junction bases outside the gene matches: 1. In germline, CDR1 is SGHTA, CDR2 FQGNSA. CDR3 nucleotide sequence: TGTGCCAGCAGCCGGGACAGGACTGAAGCTTTCTTT. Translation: CASSRDRTEAFF.

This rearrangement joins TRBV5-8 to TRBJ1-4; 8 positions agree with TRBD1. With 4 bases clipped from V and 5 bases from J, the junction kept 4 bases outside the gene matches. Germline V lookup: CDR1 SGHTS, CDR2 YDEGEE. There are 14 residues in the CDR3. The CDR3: CASSERTGNEKLFF. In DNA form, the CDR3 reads TGTGCCAGCAGCGAGCGGACAGGGAATGAAAAACTGTTTTTT.

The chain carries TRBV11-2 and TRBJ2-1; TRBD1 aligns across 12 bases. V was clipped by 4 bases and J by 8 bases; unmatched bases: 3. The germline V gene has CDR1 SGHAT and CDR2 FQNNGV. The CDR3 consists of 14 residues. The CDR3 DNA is TGTGCCAGCAGCTCGGGGACAGGGGGCCATGAGCAGTTCTTC. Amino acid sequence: CASSSGTGGHEQFF.

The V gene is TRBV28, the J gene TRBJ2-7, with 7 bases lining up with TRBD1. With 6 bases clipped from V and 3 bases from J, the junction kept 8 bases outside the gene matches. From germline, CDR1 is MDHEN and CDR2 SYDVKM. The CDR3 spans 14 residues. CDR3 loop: CASSLQTGNYEQYF. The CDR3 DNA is TGTGCCAGCAGCTTACAGACAGGGAACTACGAGCAGTACTTC.

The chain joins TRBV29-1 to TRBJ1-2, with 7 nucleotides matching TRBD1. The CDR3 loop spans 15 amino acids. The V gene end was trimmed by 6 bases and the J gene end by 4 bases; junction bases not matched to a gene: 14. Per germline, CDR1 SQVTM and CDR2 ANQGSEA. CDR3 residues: CSVELRDRTFYGYTF. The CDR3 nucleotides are TGCAGCGTCGAGCTCCGGGACAGAACCTTCTATGGCTACACCTTC. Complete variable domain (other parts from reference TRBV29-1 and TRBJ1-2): SAVISQKPSRDICQRGTSLTIQCQVDSQVTMMFWYRQQPGQSLTLIATANQGSEATYESGFVIDKFPISRPNLTFSTLTVSNMSPEDSSIYLCSVELRDRTFYGYTFGSGTRLTVV.

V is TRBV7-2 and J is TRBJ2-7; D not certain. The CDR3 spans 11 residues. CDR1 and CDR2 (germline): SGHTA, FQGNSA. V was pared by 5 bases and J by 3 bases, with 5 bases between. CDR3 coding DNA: TGTGCCAGCAGCCGCCTCTACGAGCAGTACTTC. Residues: CASSRLYEQYF.

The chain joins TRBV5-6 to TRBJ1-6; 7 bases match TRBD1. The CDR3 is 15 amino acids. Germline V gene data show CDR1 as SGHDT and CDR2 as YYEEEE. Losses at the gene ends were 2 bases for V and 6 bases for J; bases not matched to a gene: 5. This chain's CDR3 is CASSLSNRGNSPLHF. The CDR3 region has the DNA TGTGCCAGCAGCTTATCGAACAGGGGTAATTCACCCCTCCACTTT.

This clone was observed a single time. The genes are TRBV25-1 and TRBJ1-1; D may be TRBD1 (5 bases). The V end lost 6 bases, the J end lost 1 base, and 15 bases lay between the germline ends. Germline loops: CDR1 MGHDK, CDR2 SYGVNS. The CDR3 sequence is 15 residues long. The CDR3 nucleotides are TGTGCCAGCAGCGATACAGGCCGGAGGAACACTGAAGCTTTCTTT. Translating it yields CASSDTGRRNTEAFF.

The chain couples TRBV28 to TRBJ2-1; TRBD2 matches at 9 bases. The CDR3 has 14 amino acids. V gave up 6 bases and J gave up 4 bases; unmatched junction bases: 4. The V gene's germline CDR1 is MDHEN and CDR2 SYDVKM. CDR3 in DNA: TGTGCCAGCAGGCGGGGGGGCCCTTACAATGAGCAGTTCTTC. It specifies CASRRGGPYNEQFF. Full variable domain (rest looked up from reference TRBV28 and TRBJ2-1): DVKVTQSSRYLVKRTGEKVFLECVQDMDHENMFWYRQDPGLGLRLIYFSYDVKMKEKGDIPEGYSVSREKKERFSLILESASTNQTSMYLCASRRGGPYNEQFFGPGTRLTVL.

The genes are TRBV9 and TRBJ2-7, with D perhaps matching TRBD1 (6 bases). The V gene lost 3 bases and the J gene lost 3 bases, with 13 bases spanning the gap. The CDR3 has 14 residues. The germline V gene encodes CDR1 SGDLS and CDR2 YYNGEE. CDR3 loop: CASSAGQRDYEQYF. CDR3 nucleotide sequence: TGTGCCAGCAGCGCTGGACAGAGAGACTACGAGCAGTACTTC.

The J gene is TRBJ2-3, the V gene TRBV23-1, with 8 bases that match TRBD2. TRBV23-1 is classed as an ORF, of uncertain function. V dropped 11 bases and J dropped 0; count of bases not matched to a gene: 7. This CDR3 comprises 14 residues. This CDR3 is CAPKRGRSTDTQYF. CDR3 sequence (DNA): TGCGCCCCCAAGCGGGGGAGAAGCACAGATACGCAGTATTTT.

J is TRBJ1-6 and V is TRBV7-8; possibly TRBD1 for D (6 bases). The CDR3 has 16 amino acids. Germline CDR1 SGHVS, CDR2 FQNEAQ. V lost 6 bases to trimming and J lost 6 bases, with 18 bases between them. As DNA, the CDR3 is TGTGCCAGCAGTCGTGGAGTGGGACAAATTAATTCACCCCTCCACTTT. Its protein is CASSRGVGQINSPLHF.

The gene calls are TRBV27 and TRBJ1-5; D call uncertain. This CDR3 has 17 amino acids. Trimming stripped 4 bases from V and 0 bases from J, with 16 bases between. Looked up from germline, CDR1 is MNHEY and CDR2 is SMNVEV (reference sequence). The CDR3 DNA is TGTGCCAGCAGTTCCTCGGCACAGCCTTATAGCAATCAGCCCCAGCATTTT. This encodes CASSSSAQPYSNQPQHF.

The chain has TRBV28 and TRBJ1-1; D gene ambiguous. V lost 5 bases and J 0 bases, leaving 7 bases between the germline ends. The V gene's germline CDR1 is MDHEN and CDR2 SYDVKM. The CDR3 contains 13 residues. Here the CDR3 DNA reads TGTGCCAGCAGTACAGAGTTGAACACTGAAGCTTTCTTT. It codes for CASSTELNTEAFF. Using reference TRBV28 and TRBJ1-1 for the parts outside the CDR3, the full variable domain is DVKVTQSSRYLVKRTGEKVFLECVQDMDHENMFWYRQDPGLGLRLIYFSYDVKMKEKGDIPEGYSVSREKKERFSLILESASTNQTSMYLCASSTELNTEAFFGQGTRLTVV.

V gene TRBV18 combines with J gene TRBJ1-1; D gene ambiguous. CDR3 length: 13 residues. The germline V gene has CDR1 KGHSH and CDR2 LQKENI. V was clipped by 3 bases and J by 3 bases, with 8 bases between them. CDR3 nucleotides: TGTGCCAGCTCACCCCGGGAGGACACTGAAGCTTTCTTT. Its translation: CASSPREDTEAFF.

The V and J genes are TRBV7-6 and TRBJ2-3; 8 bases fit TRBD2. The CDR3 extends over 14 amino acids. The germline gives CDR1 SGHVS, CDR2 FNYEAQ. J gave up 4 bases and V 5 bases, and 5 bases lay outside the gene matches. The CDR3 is CASSRGTSSDTQYF. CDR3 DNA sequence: TGTGCCAGCAGCCGGGGGACTAGTTCAGATACGCAGTATTTT.

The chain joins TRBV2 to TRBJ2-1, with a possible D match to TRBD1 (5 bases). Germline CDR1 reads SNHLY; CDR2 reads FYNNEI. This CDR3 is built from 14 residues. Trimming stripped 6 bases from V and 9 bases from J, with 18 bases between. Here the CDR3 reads CASRKDTFVAEQFF. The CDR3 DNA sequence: TGTGCCAGCAGAAAGGACACTTTTGTAGCTGAGCAGTTCTTC.

The CDR3 coding sequence is TGTGCCAGCAAGATTGACAGGGGACGCGAGCAGTACTTC. Translated: CASKIDRGREQYF. This chain connects TRBV7-9 to TRBJ2-7, with TRBD1 matching over 8 bases. Trimming at V came to 7 bases and at J to 6 bases, leaving 8 bases not matched to a gene. This CDR3 comprises 13 residues. Germline V gives CDR1 SEHNR, CDR2 FQNEAQ (reference sequence). The full variable domain, completed using reference TRBV7-9 and TRBJ2-7, is DTGVSQNPRHKITKRGQNVTFRCDPISEHNRLYWYRQTLGQGPEFLTYFQNEAQLEKSRLLSDRFSAERPKGSFSTLEIQRTEQGDSAMYLCASKIDRGREQYFGPGTRLTVT.

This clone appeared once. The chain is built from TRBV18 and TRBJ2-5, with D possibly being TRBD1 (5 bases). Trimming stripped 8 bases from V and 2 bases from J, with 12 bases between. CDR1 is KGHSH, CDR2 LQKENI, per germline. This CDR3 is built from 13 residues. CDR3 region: CASQDRQQETQYF. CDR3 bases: TGTGCCAGCCAAGACAGACAGCAAGAGACCCAGTACTTC.

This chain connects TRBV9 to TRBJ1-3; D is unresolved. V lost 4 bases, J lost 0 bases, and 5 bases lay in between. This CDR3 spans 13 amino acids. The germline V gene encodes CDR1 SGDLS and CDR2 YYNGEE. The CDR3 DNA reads TGTGCCAGCAGCCTAAGCTCTGGAAACACCATATATTTT. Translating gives CASSLSSGNTIYF.

In DNA form, the CDR3 reads TGTGCCAGCAGCTTCAACCGACAAGAGACCCAGTACTTC. Protein sequence: CASSFNRQETQYF. The J gene is TRBJ2-5, the V gene TRBV5-4; no reliable D call. Germline lookup yields CDR1 SGHNT and CDR2 YYREEE (reference sequence). With 2 bases removed from V and 2 bases from J, the gap between germline ends came to 7 bases. This CDR3 contains 13 residues. Combining the CDR3 with reference TRBV5-4 and TRBJ2-5 gives the whole variable domain ETGVTQSPTHLIKTRGQQVTLRCSSQSGHNTVSWYQQALGQGPQFIFQYYREEENGRGNFPPRFSGLQFPNYSSELNVNALELDDSALYLCASSFNRQETQYFGPGTRLLVL.

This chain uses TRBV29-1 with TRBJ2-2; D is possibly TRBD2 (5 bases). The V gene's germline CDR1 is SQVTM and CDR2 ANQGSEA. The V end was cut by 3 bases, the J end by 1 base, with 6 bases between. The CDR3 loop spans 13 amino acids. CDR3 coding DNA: TGCAGCGTTGATCGGGGGAACACCGGGGAGCTGTTTTTT. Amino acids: CSVDRGNTGELFF.

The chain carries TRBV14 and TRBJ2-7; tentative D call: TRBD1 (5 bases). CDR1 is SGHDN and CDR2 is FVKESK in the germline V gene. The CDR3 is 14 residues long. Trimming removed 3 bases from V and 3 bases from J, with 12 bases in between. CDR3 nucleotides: TGTGCCAGCAGCCAGACAGATTCAGTCTACGAGCAGTACTTC. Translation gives CASSQTDSVYEQYF.

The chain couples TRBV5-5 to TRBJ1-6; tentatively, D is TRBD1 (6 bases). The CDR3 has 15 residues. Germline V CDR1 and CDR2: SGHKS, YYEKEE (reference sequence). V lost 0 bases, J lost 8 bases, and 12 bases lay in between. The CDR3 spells CASSLEPGHYSPLHF. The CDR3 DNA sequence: TGTGCCAGCAGCTTGGAACCGGGACACTATTCACCCCTCCACTTT. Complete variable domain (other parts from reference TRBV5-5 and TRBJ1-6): DAGVTQSPTHLIKTRGQQVTLRCSPISGHKSVSWYQQVLGQGPQFIFQYYEKEERGRGNFPDRFSARQFPNYSSELNVNALLLGDSALYLCASSLEPGHYSPLHFGNGTRLTVT.

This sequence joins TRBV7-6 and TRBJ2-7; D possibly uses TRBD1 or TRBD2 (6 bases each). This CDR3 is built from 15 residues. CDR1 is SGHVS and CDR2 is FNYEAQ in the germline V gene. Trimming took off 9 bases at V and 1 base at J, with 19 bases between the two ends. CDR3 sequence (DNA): TGTGCCAGTTCGGCGGAGGGGCAGGGGTCCTACGAGCAGTACTTC. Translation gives CASSAEGQGSYEQYF.

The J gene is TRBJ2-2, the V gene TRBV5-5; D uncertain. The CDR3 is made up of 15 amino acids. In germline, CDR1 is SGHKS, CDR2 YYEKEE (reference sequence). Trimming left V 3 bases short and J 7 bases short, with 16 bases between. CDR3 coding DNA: TGTGCCAGCAGCTCAAAACCACAGAACCGCGGGGAGCTGTTTTTT. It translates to CASSSKPQNRGELFF.

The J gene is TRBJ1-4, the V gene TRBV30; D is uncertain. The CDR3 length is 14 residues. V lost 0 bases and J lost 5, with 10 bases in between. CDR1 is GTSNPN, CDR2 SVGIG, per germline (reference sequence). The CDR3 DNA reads TGTGCCTGGAGTGTCCGTTCACGGAATGAAAAACTGTTTTTT. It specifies CAWSVRSRNEKLFF.

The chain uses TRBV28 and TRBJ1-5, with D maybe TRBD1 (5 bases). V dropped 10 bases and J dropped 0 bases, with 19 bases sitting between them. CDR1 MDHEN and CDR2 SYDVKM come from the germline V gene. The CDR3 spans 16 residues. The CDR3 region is CATWALGANSNQPQHF. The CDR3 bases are TGTGCCACGTGGGCACTCGGGGCCAATAGCAATCAGCCCCAGCATTTT.

The CDR3 sequence is CASSAVSTDTQYF. The CDR3 nucleotides are TGTGCCAGCTCAGCCGTTAGCACAGATACGCAGTATTTT. This rearrangement joins TRBV18 to TRBJ2-3; no clear D gene. Germline V gene data show CDR1 as KGHSH and CDR2 as LQKENI. V lost 5 bases, J lost 0 bases, and 6 bases lay in between. This CDR3 comprises 13 residues.

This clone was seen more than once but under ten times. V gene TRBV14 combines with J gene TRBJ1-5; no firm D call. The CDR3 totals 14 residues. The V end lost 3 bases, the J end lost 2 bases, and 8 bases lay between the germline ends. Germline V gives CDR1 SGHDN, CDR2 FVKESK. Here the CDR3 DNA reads TGTGCCAGCAGCCACCGGGGAGGCAATCAGCCCCAGCATTTT. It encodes CASSHRGGNQPQHF.